This T cell receptor (beta chain) comes out of a study of blood T cell repertoires in COVID-19. The repertoire was sequenced with immunoSEQ multiplex PCR; TCRdb's copy has only in-frame clones and lacks some. This sample has about 230,000 clones, with around 83% found just once. Between the trimmed V and J ends, which lost 0 bases and 3 bases, there was a span of 13 bases. Germline V lookup: CDR1 SGHDT, CDR2 YYEEEE. CDR3 length: 16 amino acids. The source is a woman aged 45-65 years with acute or convalescent COVID-19. Material: peripheral blood. The rearrangement links TRBV5-6 to TRBJ1-5; D may be TRBD1 (5 bases). This CDR3 is CASSLGGQGNNQPQHF. In DNA, the CDR3 is TGTGCCAGCAGCTTGGGTGGTCAGGGTAACAATCAGCCCCAGCATTTT.